This TCR beta chain came from a study of PD-1 blockade in mismatch repair-deficient tumors. Overall study context: All were previously treated, progressing patients with about a dozen mismatch repair-deficient cancer types.

Sequenced by immunoSEQ multiplex PCR; TCRdb stores in-frame clones only, minus some. The data show under 75,000 clones, 70% to 90% seen once. Looked up from germline, CDR1 is SEHNR and CDR2 is FQNEAQ (reference sequence). V lost 1 base to trimming and J lost 5 bases, with 14 bases between them. The CDR3 is 15 amino acids. The sequence was collected from an adult with mismatch repair-deficient cancer. J is TRBJ2-5 and V is TRBV7-9; D is possibly TRBD2 (6 bases). Material: peripheral blood, obtained 52 weeks after starting pembrolizumab. The chain's CDR3 is CASSLGWGEGETQYF. In nucleotides, the CDR3 is TGTGCCAGCAGCTTAGGATGGGGGGAAGGGGAGACCCAGTACTTC. Filled out from reference TRBV7-9 and TRBJ2-5, the complete variable domain reads DTGVSQNPRHKITKRGQNVTFRCDPISEHNRLYWYRQTLGQGPEFLTYFQNEAQLEKSRLLSDRFSAERPKGSFSTLEIQRTEQGDSAMYLCASSLGWGEGETQYFGPGTRLLVL.